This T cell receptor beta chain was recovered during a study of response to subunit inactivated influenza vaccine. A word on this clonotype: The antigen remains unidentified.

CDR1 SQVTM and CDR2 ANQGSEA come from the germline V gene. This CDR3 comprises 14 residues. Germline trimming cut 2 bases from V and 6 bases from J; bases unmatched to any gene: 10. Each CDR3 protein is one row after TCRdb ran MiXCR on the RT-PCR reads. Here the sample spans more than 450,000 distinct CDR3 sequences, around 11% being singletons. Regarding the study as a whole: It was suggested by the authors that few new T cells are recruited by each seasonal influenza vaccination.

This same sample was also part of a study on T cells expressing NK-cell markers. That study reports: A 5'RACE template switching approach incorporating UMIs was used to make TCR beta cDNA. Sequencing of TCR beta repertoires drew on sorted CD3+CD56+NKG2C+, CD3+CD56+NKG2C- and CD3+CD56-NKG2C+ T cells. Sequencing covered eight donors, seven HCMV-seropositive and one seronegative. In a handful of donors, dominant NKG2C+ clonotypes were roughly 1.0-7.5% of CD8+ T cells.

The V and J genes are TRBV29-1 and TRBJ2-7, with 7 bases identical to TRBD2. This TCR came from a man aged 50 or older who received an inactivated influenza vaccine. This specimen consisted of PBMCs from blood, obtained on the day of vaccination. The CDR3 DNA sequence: TGCAGCGTTGAAATTATGGCGGGAGCTGGCGAGCAGTACTTC. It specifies CSVEIMAGAGEQYF.